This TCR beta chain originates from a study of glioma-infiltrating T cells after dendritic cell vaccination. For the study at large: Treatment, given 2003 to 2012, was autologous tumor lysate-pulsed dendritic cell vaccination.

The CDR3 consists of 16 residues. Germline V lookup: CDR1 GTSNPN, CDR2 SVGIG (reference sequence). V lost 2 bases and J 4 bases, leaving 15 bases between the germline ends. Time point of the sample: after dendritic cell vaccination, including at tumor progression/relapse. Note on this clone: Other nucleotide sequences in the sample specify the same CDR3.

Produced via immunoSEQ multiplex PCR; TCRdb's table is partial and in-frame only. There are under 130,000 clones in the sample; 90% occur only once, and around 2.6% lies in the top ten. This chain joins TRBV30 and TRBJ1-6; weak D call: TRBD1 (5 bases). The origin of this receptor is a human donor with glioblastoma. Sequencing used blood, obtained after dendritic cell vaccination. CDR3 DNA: TGTGCCTGGAGTTTGGCGGGGCCCGGTTATAATTCACCCCTCCACTTT. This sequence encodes CAWSLAGPGYNSPLHF.